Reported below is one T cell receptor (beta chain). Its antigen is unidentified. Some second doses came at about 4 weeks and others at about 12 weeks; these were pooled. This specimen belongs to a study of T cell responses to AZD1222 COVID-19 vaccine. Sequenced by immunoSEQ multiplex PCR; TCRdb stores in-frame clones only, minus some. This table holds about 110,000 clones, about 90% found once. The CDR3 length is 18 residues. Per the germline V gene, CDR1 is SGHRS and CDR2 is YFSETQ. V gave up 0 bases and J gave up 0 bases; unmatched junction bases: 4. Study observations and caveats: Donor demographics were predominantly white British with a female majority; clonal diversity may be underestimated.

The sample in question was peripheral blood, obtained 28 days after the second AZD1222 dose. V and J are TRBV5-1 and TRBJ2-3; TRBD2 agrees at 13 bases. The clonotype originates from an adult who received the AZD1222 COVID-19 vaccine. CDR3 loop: CASSLGLAGGHSTDTQYF. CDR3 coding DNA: TGCGCCAGCAGCTTGGGACTAGCGGGGGGACATAGCACAGATACGCAGTATTTT.